A single sample gave rise to the 19 T cell receptor beta chains below, sequenced in a study of human T cells and chemical hapten exposure. The time point is: patch test 2, 6 weeks after DPC sensitization. Treatment meaning: therapeutic diphenylcyclopropenone sensitization with weekly scalp DPC. MiXCR was run by TCRdb on the RACE reads, yielding one entry per CDR3 protein. The repertoire has roughly 380,000 distinct CDR3 sequences, about 6.9% of them found once; the top ten carry about 5%. This specimen was whole blood, taken in connection with sensitization to the hapten diphenylcyclopropenone (DPC). The receptors were gathered from a woman between 18 and 29 years old with alopecia areata. Some clones in this sample may be carry-over from other donors' samples.

This chain links TRBV29-1 with TRBJ2-2; 7 bases agree with TRBD2. The CDR3 length is 14 residues. Trimming at V came to 6 bases and at J to 1 base, leaving 5 bases not matched to a gene. CDR1 is SQVTM, CDR2 ANQGSEA, per germline. CDR3: CSVAGTKNTGELFF. In DNA, the CDR3 is TGCAGCGTAGCCGGGACTAAGAACACCGGGGAGCTGTTTTTT.

Only a few counts were recorded for this clonotype. The rearrangement links TRBV7-3 to TRBJ1-2; unclear D gene. The germline V and J ends were trimmed by 5 bases and 4 bases, with 5 bases remaining between them. CDR1 SGHTA and CDR2 FQGTGA come from the germline V gene. This CDR3 contains 11 residues. The CDR3 nucleotides read TGTGCCAGCAGCGAACTCTATGGCTACACCTTC. The encoded protein is CASSELYGYTF.

The V gene is TRBV20-1, the J gene TRBJ2-7, with TRBD2 matching 7 bases. Unmatched junction bases numbered 9, after V lost 4 bases and J lost 3 bases. The CDR3 consists of 14 residues. CDR1 is DFQATT, CDR2 SNEGSKA, per germline (reference sequence). CDR3: CSANRGGAYYEQYF. As DNA, the CDR3 is TGCAGTGCTAACCGCGGGGGAGCGTACTACGAGCAGTACTTC.

This clonotype was seen many times. The J gene is TRBJ2-2, the V gene TRBV6-2 or TRBV6-3, with D possibly TRBD1 on 6 matching bases. Trimming pared 5 bases from V and 2 bases from J, leaving 15 bases between. Per the germline V gene, CDR1 is MNHEY and CDR2 is SVGEGT. The CDR3 runs to 16 residues. The CDR3 DNA reads as TGTGCCAGCAGTAAACCCGGGACATACAACACCGGGGAGCTGTTTTTT. Its translation is CASSKPGTYNTGELFF.

This clonotype was counted a few times. The J gene is TRBJ2-6, the V gene TRBV7-6; 9 nucleotides agree with TRBD1. The germline V gene has CDR1 SGHVS and CDR2 FNYEAQ. The CDR3 has 17 amino acids. J gave up 1 base and V 5 bases, and 6 bases lay outside the gene matches. The CDR3: CASSPGQGKSGANVLTF. DNA of the CDR3: TGTGCCAGCAGCCCTGGACAGGGGAAGTCTGGGGCCAACGTCCTGACTTTC.

This clonotype was picked up many times. V is TRBV7-2 and J is TRBJ1-2; TRBD1 matches at 8 bases. Trimming removed 8 bases from V and 4 bases from J; junction bases left unmatched: 18. This CDR3 is built from 17 residues. CDR1 SGHTA and CDR2 FQGNSA come from the germline V gene. The CDR3 nucleotides read TGTGCCAGCCGAGACAAGGAGACAGGGGACCTTTCCTATGGCTACACCTTC. Protein product: CASRDKETGDLSYGYTF.

This clonotype has ten or more counts. The chain has TRBV6-5 and TRBJ2-6; a possible D gene is TRBD1 (5 bases). From germline, CDR1 is MNHEY and CDR2 SVGAGI. The CDR3 length is 14 residues. The ends were cut back, 8 bases at V and 3 bases at J, with 11 bases in the middle. CDR3 in DNA: TGTGCCAGCTCCAGGGCAAGTGGGGCCAACGTCCTGACTTTC. Translated, it gives CASSRASGANVLTF.

This clonotype was counted between two and nine times. CDR3 amino acids: CASSEGGKPQETQYF. The CDR3, as DNA: TGTGCCAGCAGTGAAGGTGGAAAACCTCAAGAGACCCAGTACTTC. The chain combines TRBV25-1 with TRBJ2-5; D not resolved. CDR1 is MGHDK and CDR2 is SYGVNS in the germline V gene. The CDR3 totals 15 residues. V lost 2 bases, J lost 2 bases, and 12 bases lay in between.

The V gene is TRBV29-1, the J gene TRBJ2-5; possibly TRBD2 for D (6 bases). The V gene lost 4 bases and the J gene lost 5 bases, with 20 bases spanning the gap. The CDR3 spans 15 residues. Germline CDR1 reads SQVTM; CDR2 reads ANQGSEA. The CDR3 bases are TGCAGCGTTGCGGTCTGGGGCGGGGCTAAGGAGACCCAGTACTTC. It specifies CSVAVWGGAKETQYF.

This chain joins TRBV11-2 and TRBJ2-2; D is possibly TRBD1 (6 bases). CDR3 length: 17 residues. Germline assignment: CDR1 SGHAT and CDR2 FQNNGV. Trimming took off 1 base at V and 1 base at J, with 13 bases between the two ends. CDR3 coding DNA: TGTGCCAGCAGCTTAGGTCCTTGGGGACAGAACACCGGGGAGCTGTTTTTT. This encodes CASSLGPWGQNTGELFF.

This clonotype was detected many times. The chain uses TRBV7-6 and TRBJ1-5; 7 bases match TRBD1. J gave up 4 bases and V 4 bases, and 7 bases lay outside the gene matches. The CDR3 extends over 15 amino acids. Germline V CDR1 and CDR2: SGHVS, FNYEAQ. In nucleotides, the CDR3 is TGTGCCAGCAGCTCTATGACAGGGCTTAATCAGCCCCAGCATTTT. This encodes CASSSMTGLNQPQHF.

This clonotype came up once. Given a much more abundant clone one base away, this may be a read error. The chain recombines TRBV4-2 with TRBJ2-3, with 12 nucleotides matching TRBD2. The CDR3 consists of 15 residues. Looked up from germline, CDR1 is LGHNA and CDR2 is YNFKEQ. CDR3 region: CASSQKLAGGHTQNF. The CDR3 nucleotides read TGTGCCAGCAGTCAGAAACTAGCGGGGGGACATACGCAGAATTTT.

This clonotype was seen repeatedly, ten times or more. J is TRBJ1-2 and V is TRBV6-5; a weak D match, TRBD1 (6 bases). V lost 4 bases, J lost 4 bases, and 19 bases lay in between. Germline CDR1 reads MNHEY; CDR2 reads SVGAGI. The CDR3 contains 16 residues. The CDR3 DNA follows: TGTGCCAGCAGTTCGAAATACAGGGAATTGGGCTATGGCTACACCTTC. It yields the protein CASSSKYRELGYGYTF.

This clonotype was counted only a few times. Compared with germline, one end of the junction differs, possibly owing to a read error. The chain joins TRBV5-1 to TRBJ1-1, with 12 nucleotides matching TRBD1. This CDR3 has 14 amino acids. Germline V gives CDR1 SGHRS, CDR2 YFSETQ. The chain's CDR3 is CASSLEGTGGAGTF. The CDR3 coding sequence is TGCGCCAGCAGCCTGGAAGGGACAGGGGGCGCAGGTACCTTT.

A few counts support this clonotype. V gene TRBV7-2 combines with J gene TRBJ1-2; D not certain. CDR3 length: 14 residues. V lost 1 base and J lost 5, with 11 bases in between. Per germline, CDR1 SGHTA and CDR2 FQGNSA. The CDR3 spells CASSLGLTAYGYTF. CDR3 DNA sequence: TGTGCCAGCAGCTTAGGTCTGACCGCGTATGGCTACACCTTC.

V usage is TRBV20-1 and J usage is TRBJ2-1; 12 nucleotides agree with TRBD2. The V and J ends lost 4 bases and 5 bases, in that order; junction bases with no gene match: 6. Germline values: CDR1 DFQATT, CDR2 SNEGSKA (reference sequence). The CDR3 is 15 residues long. The CDR3 nucleotides read TGCAGTGCTAATCCTAGCGGGGGGGCTGACAATGAGCAGTTCTTC. Translated, it gives CSANPSGGADNEQFF.

In the case of this clonotype: A much larger clonotype is one base distant, so this may be a read error. The gene calls are TRBV6-2 or TRBV6-3 and TRBJ1-2; unclear D gene. Germline V gene sequence: CDR1 MNHEY, CDR2 SVGEGT. This CDR3 comprises 12 residues. DNA of the CDR3: TGTGCCAGCAGTTCAGTTAACTATGGCTACGCCTTC. Translating gives CASSSVNYGYAF.

This clonotype was seen ten or more times. The chain uses TRBV6-5 and TRBJ1-1; a weak D match, TRBD1 (6 bases). The germline gives CDR1 MNHEY, CDR2 SVGAGI. V lost 6 bases, J lost 6 bases, and 17 bases lay in between. The CDR3 runs 14 residues. CDR3 nucleotide sequence: TGTGCCAGCAGCCGCGGGGGGCAGCCCCCTGAAGCTTTCTTT. This encodes CASSRGGQPPEAFF.

This clonotype has at least ten counts. This chain links TRBV6-6 with TRBJ1-2; 8 bases are a match to TRBD1. Germline CDR1 MNHNY, CDR2 SVGAGI (reference sequence). The CDR3 is 13 residues long. J lost 8 bases, V lost 4 bases, and 6 bases had no gene match. The CDR3 DNA reads TGTGCCAGCAGTTCCCTGGACAGGGACGGCTACACCTTC. Protein sequence: CASSSLDRDGYTF.